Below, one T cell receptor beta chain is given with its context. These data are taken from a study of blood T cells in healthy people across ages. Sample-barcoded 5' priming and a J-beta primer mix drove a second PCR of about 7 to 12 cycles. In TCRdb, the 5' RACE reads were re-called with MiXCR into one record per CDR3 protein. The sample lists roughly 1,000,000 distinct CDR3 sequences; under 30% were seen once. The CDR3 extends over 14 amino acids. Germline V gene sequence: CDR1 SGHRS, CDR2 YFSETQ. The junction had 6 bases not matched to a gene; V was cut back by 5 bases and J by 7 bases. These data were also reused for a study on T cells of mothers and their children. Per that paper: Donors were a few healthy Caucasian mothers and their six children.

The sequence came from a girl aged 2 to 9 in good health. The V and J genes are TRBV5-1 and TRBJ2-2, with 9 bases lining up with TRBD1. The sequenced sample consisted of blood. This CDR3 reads CASRPDRGGGELFF. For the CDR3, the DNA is TGCGCCAGCAGACCGGACAGGGGAGGCGGGGAGCTGTTTTTT.